Below, one T cell receptor beta chain is given with its context. The antigen is unknown. This CDR3 has 14 amino acids. The ends were cut back, 5 bases at V and 4 bases at J, with 14 bases in the middle. Germline V gives CDR1 KGHSH, CDR2 LQKENI. Regarding time point: newly diagnosed GD, antithyroid drugs for less than 3 months. RNA from PBMCs was the source of the TCR library. Libraries of TCR beta came from iRepertoire HTBI primers plus Arm-PCR of CDR3 regions. In TCRdb, the multiplex PCR reads were re-called with MiXCR into one record per CDR3 protein. The data hold approximately 350,000 distinct CDR3 sequences, with over 15% observed a single time. The sample originates from a study of regulatory T cells in long-lasting Graves disease. Study findings and constraints: Persistent Graves' patients showed a TCR diversity that was lower than that of newly diagnosed ones. Persistent disease samples used TRBV28, TRBJ1-2 and TRBJ2-5 preferentially.

The same data also went into a second study, on T cells in Graves' hyperthyroidism and ophthalmopathy. That work states: First-round RT-PCR of the TCR CDR3 relied on the HTBI primer set. Most thyroid clonotypes expanded above 0.001 were also detected in blood.

V is TRBV18 and J is TRBJ2-5; TRBD1 or TRBD2 may be the D gene (5 bases each). Material: peripheral blood mononuclear cells (PBMCs), obtained at new diagnosis, from a patient treated with antithyroid drugs. The sequence derives from a man aged 40-49 years with Graves disease. CDR3 in DNA: TGTGCCAGCTCATCCTCCGGGACGACAGAGACCCAGTACTTC. Translation gives CASSSSGTTETQYF.